This TCR beta chain was retrieved from a study of blood T cell repertoires in COVID-19. Study in general: Sample material is recorded as cDNA or gDNA derived from T cells, B-cell-depleted T cells, or PBMCs.

Measured with immunoSEQ multiplex PCR; TCRdb has only the in-frame clones, and not every one. The sample gives about 29,000 clones, about 80% of which show up once; 1.8% is in the top ten. In germline, CDR1 is SGHRS, CDR2 YFSETQ. This CDR3 comprises 13 residues. V was clipped by 0 bases and J by 12 bases, with 15 bases between them. Specimen: peripheral blood. The clonotype was recovered from a man at least 80 years old with active or convalescent COVID-19. The chain links TRBV5-1 to TRBJ1-1; weak D call: TRBD1 (5 bases). CDR3 loop: CASSLEVGRVPFF. The CDR3 DNA reads as TGCGCCAGCAGCTTGGAGGTAGGCAGGGTCCCTTTCTTT.